The clone carrying this TCR beta chain was detected a few times. The antigen is undetermined. This sample was taken from a study of T-cell memory formation after mild COVID-19. The V gene's germline CDR1 is MGHRA and CDR2 YSYEKL. This CDR3 is built from 15 residues. Deletions cut 4 bases from V and 3 bases from J, with 12 bases between. MiXCR, applied by TCRdb to the 5' RACE reads, yields one record per CDR3 protein. The table lists roughly 250,000 distinct CDR3 sequences, 16% of them singletons. Study conclusions and caveats: Second-wave clones with a day 37 peak had unconfirmed SARS-CoV-2 specificity.

The chain is built from TRBV4-1 and TRBJ1-4, with D possibly matching TRBD1 (5 bases). The sequencing sample was made of PBMCs or a T cell subset sorted from them (not recorded which). This TCR was sampled from a man aged 18 to 29 who had mild COVID-19 (a few samples of this study predate the infection). Cell type and time point are not known. CDR3 nucleotide sequence: TGCGCCAGCAGCCCCAAATGGGGGGCTAATGAAAAACTGTTTTTT. It is translated as CASSPKWGANEKLFF.